The 16 T cell receptor beta chains presented below share a single source sample, sequenced in a study of blood T cell repertoires in COVID-19. Measured with immunoSEQ multiplex PCR; TCRdb has only the in-frame clones, and not every one. Of over 250,000 clones detected, 80% to 90% appear once; the ten largest clones hold approximately 10%. Sequences were obtained from peripheral blood. Every receptor here comes from a woman in her 70s with acute or convalescent COVID-19.

The gene calls are TRBV12-3 or TRBV12-4 and TRBJ1-2, with TRBD1 as a possible D gene (5 bases). V gave up 6 bases and J gave up 4 bases, with 12 bases separating them. The CDR3 is 13 amino acids. The CDR3 sequence is CASSLWRGYGYTF. CDR3 nucleotides: TGTGCCAGCAGCCTTTGGAGGGGCTATGGCTACACCTTC.

V is TRBV25-1 and J is TRBJ1-5, with 10 bases identical to TRBD1. The CDR3 runs 16 residues. V lost 2 bases to trimming and J lost 6 bases; unmatched junction nucleotides: 7. Germline V gene lookup returns CDR1 MGHDK and CDR2 SYGVNS. In DNA, the CDR3 is TGTGCCAGCAGTGAAGACAGGGGGCATGGAAGTCAGCCCCAGCATTTT. Its translation: CASSEDRGHGSQPQHF.

The CDR3 sequence is CASSRGPTDTQYF. The CDR3 coding sequence is TGTGCCAGCAGCAGGGGGCCCACAGATACGCAGTATTTT. The chain couples TRBV2 to TRBJ2-3; 8 bases match TRBD1. The CDR3 totals 13 residues. The germline CDR1 and CDR2 sequences are SNHLY and FYNNEI. The junction had 1 base not matched to a gene; V was cut back by 6 bases and J by 2 bases.

The chain links TRBV27 to TRBJ1-1; maybe TRBD1 (6 bases). Trimming took 4 bases from V and 5 from J, leaving 14 bases between them. The CDR3 extends over 14 amino acids. Germline V gene sequence: CDR1 MNHEY, CDR2 SMNVEV (reference sequence). The CDR3 reads CASSYRVGLTEAFF. The CDR3 bases are TGTGCCAGCAGTTACAGGGTGGGCCTGACTGAAGCTTTCTTT.

The chain is built from TRBV5-1 and TRBJ1-2; tentatively, D is TRBD1 (6 bases). Trimming pared 3 bases from V and 3 bases from J, leaving 9 bases between. Per the germline V gene, CDR1 is SGHRS and CDR2 is YFSETQ. This CDR3 spans 13 amino acids. The CDR3 here is CASSSNRDYGYTF. DNA for the CDR3: TGCGCCAGCAGCTCAAACAGGGACTATGGCTACACCTTC.

This clone came up once. V gene TRBV2 combines with J gene TRBJ2-3; D is uncertain. V was trimmed by 2 bases and J by 10 bases, leaving 13 bases between them. Germline-derived CDR1 and CDR2 are SNHLY and FYNNEI. CDR3 length equals 13 residues. CDR3 bases: TGTGCCAGCAGTGAAAATCGCGGATCTTCGCAGTATTTT. Its translation is CASSENRGSSQYF.

This chain's CDR3 is CASSPDRGLYEQYF. The CDR3 DNA reads TGTGCCAGCAGCCCTGACAGGGGGCTATACGAGCAGTACTTC. The chain links TRBV5-6 to TRBJ2-7; 10 nucleotides match TRBD1. Germline CDR1 reads SGHDT; CDR2 reads YYEEEE. The trim removed 4 bases at V and 4 bases at J, leaving 5 bases unmatched. The CDR3 extends over 14 amino acids.

The chain employs TRBV4-1 and TRBJ2-7; 11 bases match TRBD2. The V gene end was trimmed by 0 bases and the J gene end by 6 bases; junction bases not matched to a gene: 10. Germline CDR1 reads MGHRA; CDR2 reads YSYEKL. The CDR3 spans 17 residues. This CDR3 reads CASSQDRLAGGRGEQYF. CDR3 in DNA: TGCGCCAGCAGCCAAGATCGGCTAGCGGGGGGCCGGGGCGAGCAGTACTTC.

This clone showed up just once. The chain joins TRBV5-5 to TRBJ1-1; D possibly corresponds to TRBD1 (6 bases). Germline CDR1 SGHKS, CDR2 YYEKEE (reference sequence). Trimming left V 0 bases short and J 0 bases short, with 12 bases between. This CDR3 region has 16 residues. The CDR3 sequence is CASSLEGQPLNTEAFF. In DNA form, the CDR3 reads TGTGCCAGCAGCTTGGAAGGACAGCCTTTGAACACTGAAGCTTTCTTT.

This sequence joins TRBV12-3 or TRBV12-4 and TRBJ1-5; no definite D call. Trimming left V 6 bases short and J 7 bases short, with 13 bases between. The CDR3 is 13 residues long. The CDR3: CASRADPTQPQHF. The CDR3 bases are TGTGCCAGCAGAGCGGACCCCACCCAGCCCCAGCATTTT.

This clone is a singleton in its sample. The V call is TRBV3-1 (or the pseudogene TRBV3-2), the J call TRBJ2-2, with 12 bases fitting TRBD2. Germline loops: CDR1 LGHDT, CDR2 YNNKEL (reference sequence). The CDR3 has 16 residues. V lost 6 bases and J lost 10; bases outside the gene matches: 12. The CDR3 reads CASSEGLAGGYEELFF. The CDR3 DNA follows: TGTGCCAGCAGTGAAGGGCTAGCGGGGGGGTACGAGGAGCTGTTTTTT.

This clone has just a few counts. The chain joins TRBV15 to TRBJ1-5, with D maybe TRBD1 (6 bases). Trimming pared 4 bases from V and 3 bases from J, leaving 10 bases between. Per germline, CDR1 LNHNV and CDR2 YYDKDF (reference sequence). CDR3 size: 14 residues. The chain's CDR3 is CATSIDRNNQPQHF. CDR3 sequence (DNA): TGTGCCACCAGCATAGACAGGAACAATCAGCCCCAGCATTTT.

This chain joins TRBV12-5 and TRBJ1-2; D not resolved. The CDR3 covers 13 residues. Germline V gives CDR1 LGHNT, CDR2 FRNRAP. Between the trimmed V and J ends, which lost 6 bases and 8 bases, there was a span of 16 bases. CDR3 in amino acids: CASGREGEKGYTF. As DNA, the CDR3 is TGTGCTAGTGGGCGGGAGGGAGAGAAAGGCTACACCTTC.

This chain joins TRBV3-1 (or the pseudogene TRBV3-2) and TRBJ2-5; 9 nucleotides align to TRBD2. Trimming took 8 bases from V and 2 from J; bases not matched to a gene: 6. Germline CDR1 and CDR2: LGHDT and YNNKEL (reference sequence). CDR3 length: 14 amino acids. CDR3 in amino acids: CASRLAGLQETQYF. The CDR3 DNA sequence: TGTGCCAGCCGTCTAGCGGGGCTTCAAGAGACCCAGTACTTC.

The chain uses TRBV20-1 and TRBJ2-1; possible D gene TRBD1, 6 bases. This CDR3 spans 11 amino acids. The V end was cut by 8 bases, the J end by 4 bases, with 9 bases between. Germline assignment: CDR1 DFQATT and CDR2 SNEGSKA (reference sequence). CDR3 amino acids: CSSDRYNEQFF. The CDR3 bases are TGCAGTTCAGACAGGTACAATGAGCAGTTCTTC.

CDR3 region: CASSLNNYNEQFF. For the CDR3, the DNA is TGTGCCAGCAGCTTAAATAACTACAATGAGCAGTTCTTC. The chain is built from TRBV11-3 and TRBJ2-1; unclear D gene. Germline CDR1 and CDR2: SGHNT and YENEEA. This CDR3 has 13 amino acids. V was trimmed by 2 bases and J by 3 bases, leaving 5 bases between them. Full variable domain (remainder filled in from reference TRBV11-3 and TRBJ2-1): EAGVVQSPRYKIIEKKQPVAFWCNPISGHNTLYWYLQNLGQGPELLIRYENEEAVDDSQLPKDRFSAERLKGVDSTLKIQPAELGDSAVYLCASSLNNYNEQFFGPGTRLTVL.